This T cell receptor beta chain was observed in a study of spatial heterogeneity in lung cancer. About the study: Detection consistently captured more beta-chain sequences than alpha-chain sequences. Raw sequencing reads included, on average, more than 8.5 appearances of each unique TCR and UMI combination. Whole-study findings and limits: More often at tumor resection than at routine follow-up, ubiquitous expanded tumor TCRs were detected in the blood.

As regards this clonotype: The antigen remains undetermined.

The germline V and J ends were trimmed by 2 bases and 5 bases, with 10 bases remaining between them. The CDR3 runs to 13 residues. CDR1 SGHTS and CDR2 YDEGEE come from the germline V gene. From the 5' RACE reads, TCRdb called clonotypes with MiXCR, one entry per CDR3 protein. The table lists some 7,300 distinct CDR3 sequences, 15% to 20% of them singletons. Indicated time point: sample taken at primary tumor resection. No cell sorting; template was whole RNA from tumor, lung tissue or PBMC. Samples came from 65 to 75 TRACERx patients with untreated early-stage lung cancer. Sequencing used PBMCs, obtained at surgery. The rearrangement uses TRBV5-8 and TRBJ1-1; D is perhaps TRBD1 (5 bases). This TCR was recovered from a female donor with early-stage non-small cell lung cancer. CDR3 coding DNA: TGTGCCAGCAGCTTACAGGTGAGGACTGAAGCTTTCTTT. Its translation: CASSLQVRTEAFF. The full variable domain, rest sourced from reference TRBV5-8 and TRBJ1-1, is EAGVTQSPTHLIKTRGQQATLRCSPISGHTSVYWYQQALGLGLQFLLWYDEGEERNRGNFPPRFSGRQFPNYSSELNVNALELEDSALYLCASSLQVRTEAFFGQGTRLTVV.